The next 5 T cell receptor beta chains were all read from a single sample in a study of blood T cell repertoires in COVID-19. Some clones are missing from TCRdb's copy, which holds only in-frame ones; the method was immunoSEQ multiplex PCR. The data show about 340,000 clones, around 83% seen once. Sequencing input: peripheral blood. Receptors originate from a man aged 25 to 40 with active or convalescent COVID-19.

The CDR3 sequence is CATTQTASYNEQFF. The CDR3 DNA reads TGTGCCACCACTCAGACTGCCTCCTACAATGAGCAGTTCTTC. The gene calls are TRBV15 and TRBJ2-1; D unclear. Germline loops: CDR1 LNHNV, CDR2 YYDKDF (reference sequence). Deletions cut 7 bases from V and 0 bases from J, with 10 bases between. The CDR3 extends over 14 amino acids.

In nucleotides, the CDR3 is TGTGCCAGCAGCTTACGCAGCGGCCAACCTGGGGTTTACTCCTACGAGCAGTACTTC. Translation: CASSLRSGQPGVYSYEQYF. The V and J genes are TRBV11-3 and TRBJ2-7; weak D call: TRBD2 (5 bases). This CDR3 is 19 amino acids long. Germline loops: CDR1 SGHNT, CDR2 YENEEA. V was shortened by 2 bases and J by 0 bases, with 23 bases between the two germline ends.

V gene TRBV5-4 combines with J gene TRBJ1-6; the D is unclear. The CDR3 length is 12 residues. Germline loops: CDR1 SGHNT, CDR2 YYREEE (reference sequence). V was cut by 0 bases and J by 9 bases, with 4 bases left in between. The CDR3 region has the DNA TGTGCCAGCAGCTTGGTGGCTTCACCCCTCCACTTT. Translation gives CASSLVASPLHF.

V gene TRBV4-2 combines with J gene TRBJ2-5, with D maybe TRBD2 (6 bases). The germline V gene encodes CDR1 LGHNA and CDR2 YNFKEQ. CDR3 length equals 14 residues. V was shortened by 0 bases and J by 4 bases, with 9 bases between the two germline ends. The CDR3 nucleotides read TGTGCCAGCAGCCAAGAGGGGGGTCGAGAGACCCAGTACTTC. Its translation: CASSQEGGRETQYF.

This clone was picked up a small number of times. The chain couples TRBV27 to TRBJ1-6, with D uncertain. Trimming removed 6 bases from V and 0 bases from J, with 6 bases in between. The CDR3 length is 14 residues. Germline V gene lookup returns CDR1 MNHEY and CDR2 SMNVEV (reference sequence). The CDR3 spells CASSLRSYNSPLHF. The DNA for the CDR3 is TGTGCCAGCAGCCTCCGCTCCTATAATTCACCCCTCCACTTT.